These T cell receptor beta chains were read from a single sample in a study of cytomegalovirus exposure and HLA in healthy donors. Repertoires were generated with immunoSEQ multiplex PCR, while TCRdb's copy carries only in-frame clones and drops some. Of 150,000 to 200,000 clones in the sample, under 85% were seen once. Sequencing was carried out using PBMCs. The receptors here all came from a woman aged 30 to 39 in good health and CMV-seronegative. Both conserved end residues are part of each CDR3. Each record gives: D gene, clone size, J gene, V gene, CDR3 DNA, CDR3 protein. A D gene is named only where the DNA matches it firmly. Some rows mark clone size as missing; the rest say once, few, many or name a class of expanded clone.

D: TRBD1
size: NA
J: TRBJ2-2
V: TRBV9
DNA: TGTGCCAGCAGCGTAGAGGGACAGCAATACGGGGAGCTGTTTTTT
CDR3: CASSVEGQQYGELFF

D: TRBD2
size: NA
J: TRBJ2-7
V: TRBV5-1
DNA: TGCGCCAGCAGCTTGGCCGGGACTAGGGGGTACGAGCAGTACTTC
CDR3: CASSLAGTRGYEQYF

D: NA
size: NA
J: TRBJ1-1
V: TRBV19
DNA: TGTGCCAGTAGTATAGAGGCAGGGGAGAGGGACACTGAAGCTTTCTTT
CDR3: CASSIEAGERDTEAFF

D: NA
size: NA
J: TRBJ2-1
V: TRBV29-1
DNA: TGCAGCGTTGGATTGGTGTGGGAGGAGGTAACGAACAATGAGCAGTTCTTC
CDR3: CSVGLVWEEVTNNEQFF

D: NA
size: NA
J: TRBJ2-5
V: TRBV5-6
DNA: TGTGCCAGCAGCCAAGTAGGGGAAGAGACCCAGTACTTC
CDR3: CASSQVGEETQYF

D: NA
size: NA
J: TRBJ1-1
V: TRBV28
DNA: TGTGCCAGCAGTTTGCGCGGGGCTCCGAGAGTAGCTTTCTTT
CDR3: CASSLRGAPRVAFF

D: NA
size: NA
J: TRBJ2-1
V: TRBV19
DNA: TGTGCCAGTAGTATCTATAAGTACAATGAGCAGTTCTTC
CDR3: CASSIYKYNEQFF

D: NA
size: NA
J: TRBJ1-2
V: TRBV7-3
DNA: TGTGCCAGCAAACCCTCAGGACAGAGTTATGGCTACACCTTC
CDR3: CASKPSGQSYGYTF

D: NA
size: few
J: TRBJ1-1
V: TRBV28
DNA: TGTGCCAGCAGTTCCCCCCTGTTCATAGTCACTGAAGCTTTCTTT
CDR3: CASSSPLFIVTEAFF

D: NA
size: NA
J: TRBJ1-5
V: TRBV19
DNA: TGTGCCAGTAGTAACTTAGTCGGGAAGCCCCAGCATTTT
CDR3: CASSNLVGKPQHF

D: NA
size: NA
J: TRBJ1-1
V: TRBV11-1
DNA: TGTGCCAGCAGCCTTTCAGGGCGGACTGAAGCTTTCTTT
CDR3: CASSLSGRTEAFF

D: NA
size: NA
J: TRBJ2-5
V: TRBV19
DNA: TGTGCCAGTAGAGGGGCAGTTGGGGCGGAGACCCAGTACTTC
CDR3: CASRGAVGAETQYF

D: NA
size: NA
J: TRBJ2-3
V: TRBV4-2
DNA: TGTGCCAGCAGCCAAGGACCCGAGGGAGATACGCAGTATTTT
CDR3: CASSQGPEGDTQYF

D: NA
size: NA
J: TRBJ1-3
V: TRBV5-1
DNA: TGCGCCAGCAGCCTGCCCGGCGGGGATGCTGGAAACACCATATATTTT
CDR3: CASSLPGGDAGNTIYF

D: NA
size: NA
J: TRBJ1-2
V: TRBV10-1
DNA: TGCGCCAGCAGCGGTGATAGGGGGTCTGAAGATGGCTACCCCTTC
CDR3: CASSGDRGSEDGYPF

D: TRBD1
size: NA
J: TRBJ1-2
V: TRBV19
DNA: TGTGCCAGCGACGACACAGGGGGGGATGGCTACACCTTC
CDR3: CASDDTGGDGYTF

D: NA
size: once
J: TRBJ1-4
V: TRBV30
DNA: TGTGCCTGGGACGGACAGCTTAATGAAAAACTGTTTTTT
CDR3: CAWDGQLNEKLFF

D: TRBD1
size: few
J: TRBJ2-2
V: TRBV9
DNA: TGTGCCAGCAGCGTAGCTTCAGGGGGCAGCACCGGGGAGCTGTTTTTT
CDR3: CASSVASGGSTGELFF

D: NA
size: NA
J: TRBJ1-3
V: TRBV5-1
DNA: TGCGCCAGCAGCCCAGACTATTTAGACACCATATATTTT
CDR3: CASSPDYLDTIYF

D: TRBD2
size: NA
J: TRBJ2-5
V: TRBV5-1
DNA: TGCGCCAGCAGCTTAGCGGGGGGGCAGACCCAGTACTTC
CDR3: CASSLAGGQTQYF

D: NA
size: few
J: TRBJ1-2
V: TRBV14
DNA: TGTGCCAGCAGCCAACAGACTTACTATGGCTACCCCTTC
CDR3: CASSQQTYYGYPF

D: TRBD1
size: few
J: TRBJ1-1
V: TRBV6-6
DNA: TGTGCCAGCAGTTTAACGACAGGGGACACTGAAGCTTTCTTT
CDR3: CASSLTTGDTEAFF

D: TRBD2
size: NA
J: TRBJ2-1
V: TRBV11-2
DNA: TGTGCCAGCAGCTTCTCGGGGGGACTAGCGGAACGAGAGCAGTTCTTC
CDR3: CASSFSGGLAEREQFF

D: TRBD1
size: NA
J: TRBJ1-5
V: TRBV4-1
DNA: TGCGCCAGCAGCCTTAGGGACAGGGGGCGTGGGCAGCCCCAGCATTTT
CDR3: CASSLRDRGRGQPQHF

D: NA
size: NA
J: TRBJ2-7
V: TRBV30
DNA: TGTGCCTGGTCTACAGGGTCGGCCTTTTACGAGCAGTACTTC
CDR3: CAWSTGSAFYEQYF

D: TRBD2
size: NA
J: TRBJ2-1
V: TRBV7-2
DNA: TGTGCCAGCAGCGCCGTACTAGCGGGAATCCCCAATGAGCAGTTCTTC
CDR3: CASSAVLAGIPNEQFF

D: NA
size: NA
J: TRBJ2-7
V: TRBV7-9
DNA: TGTGCCAGCAGCCCGTCGTACGAGCAGTACTTC
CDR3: CASSPSYEQYF

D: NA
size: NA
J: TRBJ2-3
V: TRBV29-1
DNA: TGCAGCGTTGAGCAAACCGCCGCGCGGCGGGGAACAGATACGCAGTATTTT
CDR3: CSVEQTAARRGTDTQYF

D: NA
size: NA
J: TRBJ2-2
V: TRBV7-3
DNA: TGTGCCAGCAGCTGGACAGATAATCTTTCGGGGGAGCTGTTTTTT
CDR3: CASSWTDNLSGELFF